This T cell receptor beta chain originates from a study of shared clonotypes between healthy human individuals. Overall study: Three plates each covered CD4 naive and memory; CD8 naive two, CD8 memory one. Whole-study results and caveats: Owing to a small donor count, the genetic and exposure-history diversity represented was limited. Larger estimated richness was generally recorded for naive subsets relative to memory subsets.

Original handling: Junction-only sequences produced by ImmunoSEQ had no quality scores, so filtering differed. Data came from immunoSEQ multiplex PCR; TCRdb stores just in-frame clones and leaves some out. From that table come the V and J calls and clone size; the DNA was used to work out D and trimming. Here the sample spans under 1 million clones, 90% to 97% being singletons. Naive CD8 cells, CD45RO-negative and positively selected for CCR7, excluded terminally differentiated effector memory CD45RA+ cells. Turning to this clone: Its target is not known.

This CDR3 is built from 14 residues. CDR1 SGHVS and CDR2 FNYEAQ come from the germline V gene. Deletions cut 5 bases from V and 8 bases from J, with 16 bases between. The rearrangement uses TRBV7-6 and TRBJ2-1, with D possibly matching TRBD1 (6 bases). The sequenced sample consisted of naive CD8+ T cells sorted from blood. The sequence was collected from a man aged 30 to 39 in good health. The CDR3: CASSEGQGSYEQFF. Here the CDR3 DNA reads TGTGCCAGCAGCGAGGGGCAGGGGAGTTATGAGCAGTTCTTC.